A few counts support the clone carrying this T cell receptor beta chain. Its specificity is unknown. Built from TCR beta cDNA, the libraries had unique molecular identifiers in them. Each batch of about 1 to 11 million T cells produced roughly 500,000 cDNA molecules. TCRdb reanalysed the PCR reads using MiXCR and keeps one entry per CDR3 protein. The profile shows some 370,000 distinct CDR3 sequences, roughly 30% of them singletons. V lost 7 bases to trimming and J lost 3 bases; unmatched junction nucleotides: 5. The CDR3 length is 14 residues. This entry belongs to a study of post-analysis software for immune sequencing data. Study at large: Both relapsing-remitting and secondary progressive multiple sclerosis featured among the disease courses, as did progressive-relapsing multiple sclerosis.

Study conclusions and caveats: Significantly lower normalized Chao1 diversity was found in patients with multiple sclerosis relative to controls. When patients were compared with controls, a handful of TRBV segments were more frequent, TRBV5-6, TRBV5-1 and TRBV20-1 among them.

V is TRBV12-3 or TRBV12-4 and J is TRBJ2-1; 8 nucleotides align to TRBD1. This sequence was found in a girl aged 5-17 years with multiple sclerosis. The sequencing input was blood. The CDR3 nucleotides read TGTGCCAGCAATGGACAGGGCGGCTACAATGAGCAGTTCTTC. It encodes CASNGQGGYNEQFF.